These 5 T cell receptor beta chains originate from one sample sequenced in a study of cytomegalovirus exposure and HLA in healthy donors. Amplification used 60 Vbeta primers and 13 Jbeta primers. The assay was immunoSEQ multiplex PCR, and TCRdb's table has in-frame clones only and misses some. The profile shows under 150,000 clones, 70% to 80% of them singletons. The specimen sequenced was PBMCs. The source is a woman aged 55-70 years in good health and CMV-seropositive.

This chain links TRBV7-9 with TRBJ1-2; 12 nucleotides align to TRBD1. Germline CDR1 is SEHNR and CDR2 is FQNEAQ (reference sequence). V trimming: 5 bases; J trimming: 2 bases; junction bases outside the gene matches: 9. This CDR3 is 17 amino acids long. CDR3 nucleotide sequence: TGTGCCAGCAGCCCTCCGGGACAGGGGGCCCTAAACTATGGCTACACCTTC. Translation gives CASSPPGQGALNYGYTF. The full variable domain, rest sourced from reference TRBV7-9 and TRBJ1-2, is DTGVSQNPRHKITKRGQNVTFRCDPISEHNRLYWYRQTLGQGPEFLTYFQNEAQLEKSRLLSDRFSAERPKGSFSTLEIQRTEQGDSAMYLCASSPPGQGALNYGYTFGSGTRLTVV.

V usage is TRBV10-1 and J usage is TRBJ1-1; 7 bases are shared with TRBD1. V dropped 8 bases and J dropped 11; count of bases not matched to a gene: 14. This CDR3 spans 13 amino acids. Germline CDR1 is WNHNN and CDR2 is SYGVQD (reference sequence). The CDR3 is CASGDDREVGAFF. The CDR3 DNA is TGCGCCAGCGGCGATGACAGGGAAGTGGGCGCTTTCTTT.

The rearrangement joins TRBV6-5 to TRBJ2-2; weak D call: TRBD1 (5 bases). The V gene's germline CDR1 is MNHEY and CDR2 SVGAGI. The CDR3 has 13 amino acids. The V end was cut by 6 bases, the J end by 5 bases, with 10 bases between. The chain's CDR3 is CASSRAWTGELFF. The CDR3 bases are TGTGCCAGCAGCAGGGCTTGGACCGGGGAGCTGTTTTTT.

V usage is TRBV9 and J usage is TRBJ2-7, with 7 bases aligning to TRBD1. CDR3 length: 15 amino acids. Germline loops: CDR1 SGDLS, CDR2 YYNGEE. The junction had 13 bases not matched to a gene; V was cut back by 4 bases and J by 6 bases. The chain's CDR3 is CASSPMTGPLGEQYF. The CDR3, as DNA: TGTGCCAGCAGCCCGATGACAGGGCCCCTTGGCGAGCAGTACTTC.

The CDR3 nucleotides read TGTGCCATCAGCTCCGGACAGGGGTTGTCATGGGAGCAGTACTTC. This encodes CAISSGQGLSWEQYF. The rearrangement joins TRBV10-3 to TRBJ2-7; 9 bases align to TRBD1. V lost 6 bases, J lost 7 bases, and 13 bases stayed unmatched. Germline V CDR1 and CDR2: ENHRY, SYGVKD. The CDR3 is 15 residues long.